This T cell receptor (beta chain) was identified in a study of cytomegalovirus exposure and HLA in healthy donors. The study's findings and limits: As a later analysis showed, several of the most significant clusters appeared to be linked to common viral pathogens. The study listed roughly 160 cytomegalovirus-associated TCR beta chains. The authors judged a highly shared variant cluster likely a sequencing artifact.

This clone came up once. What it binds is not known. With 60 Vbeta and 13 Jbeta primers, the PCR was carried out. Repertoires were generated with immunoSEQ multiplex PCR, while TCRdb's copy carries only in-frame clones and drops some. Altogether approximately 190,000 clones are present, around 84% being singletons, with the ten largest covering around 3.6%. Germline values: CDR1 ENHRY, CDR2 SYGVKD. This CDR3 has 15 amino acids. V was clipped by 6 bases and J by 1 base; unmatched bases: 6. This TCR was sampled from a man in his forties in good health and CMV-seropositive. The V and J genes are TRBV10-3 and TRBJ2-5; 9 bases match TRBD1. The sample was PBMCs. The CDR3 spells CAIRGQGLGQETQYF. DNA of the CDR3: TGTGCCATCAGAGGACAGGGGTTGGGCCAAGAGACCCAGTACTTC.